These T cell receptor beta chains were read from a single sample in a study of spatial heterogeneity in lung cancer. TCRdb independently ran MiXCR on the 5' RACE reads; one entry per CDR3 protein. Found here are 110,000 or so distinct CDR3 sequences, less than 14% of them singletons; the top ten hold around 24%. The input for sequencing was PBMCs, taken at follow-up. All receptors derive from a female donor with early-stage non-small cell lung cancer. The CDR3 runs from the conserved cysteine through the conserved F or W. The order of the fields is CDR3 protein, J gene, V gene, clone size. Expanded clones get a size class; other rows say once, few or many, or leave the size out.

cdr3_aa: CASSPRGAGLAGNEQFF
j_call: TRBJ2-1
v_call: TRBV18
clone_size: many

cdr3_aa: CASSSLRNAGRSTEAFF
j_call: TRBJ1-1
v_call: TRBV7-9
clone_size: few

cdr3_aa: CASSLEGTEQSYGYTF
j_call: TRBJ1-2
v_call: TRBV5-1
clone_size: .

cdr3_aa: CSAEVPSGSSALYNEQFF
j_call: TRBJ2-1
v_call: TRBV29-1
clone_size: many

cdr3_aa: CASRPDLGKETQYF
j_call: TRBJ2-5
v_call: TRBV12-3/TRBV12-4
clone_size: .

cdr3_aa: CASRGTSNYNEQFF
j_call: TRBJ2-1
v_call: TRBV2
clone_size: .

cdr3_aa: CASSESGLAGSYEQYF
j_call: TRBJ2-7
v_call: TRBV10-1
clone_size: .

cdr3_aa: CAISDGAGPDTQYF
j_call: TRBJ2-3
v_call: TRBV10-3
clone_size: few

cdr3_aa: CASSLERWGRSNQPQHF
j_call: TRBJ1-5
v_call: TRBV28
clone_size: many

cdr3_aa: CASSLRGRASYEQYF
j_call: TRBJ2-7
v_call: TRBV28
clone_size: few

cdr3_aa: CASSLFLVHNEQFF
j_call: TRBJ2-1
v_call: TRBV13
clone_size: many

cdr3_aa: CASSLFPEVATNEKLFF
j_call: TRBJ1-4
v_call: TRBV5-1
clone_size: .

cdr3_aa: CASSEGQPNSPLHF
j_call: TRBJ1-6
v_call: TRBV12-3/TRBV12-4
clone_size: .

cdr3_aa: CASRDRGYLYEQYF
j_call: TRBJ2-7
v_call: TRBV28
clone_size: many

cdr3_aa: CASSLASLDTGELFF
j_call: TRBJ2-2
v_call: TRBV7-2
clone_size: .

cdr3_aa: CASSLYSGSAKNIQYF
j_call: TRBJ2-4
v_call: TRBV28
clone_size: once

cdr3_aa: CASSDRTGFGYGYTF
j_call: TRBJ1-2
v_call: TRBV9
clone_size: .

cdr3_aa: CSVLQGPNQPQHF
j_call: TRBJ1-5
v_call: TRBV29-1
clone_size: few

cdr3_aa: CASSNTIYNEQFF
j_call: TRBJ2-1
v_call: TRBV6-2/TRBV6-3
clone_size: many

cdr3_aa: CSANQVDNEQFF
j_call: TRBJ2-1
v_call: TRBV20-1
clone_size: many

cdr3_aa: CASSSRTSGRTDTQYF
j_call: TRBJ2-3
v_call: TRBV27
clone_size: few

cdr3_aa: CASAPSRSYEQYF
j_call: TRBJ2-7
v_call: TRBV12-5
clone_size: few

cdr3_aa: CASSFRLSTGELFF
j_call: TRBJ2-2
v_call: TRBV11-2
clone_size: .

cdr3_aa: CASSYSWDSNEQFF
j_call: TRBJ2-1
v_call: TRBV6-6
clone_size: many

cdr3_aa: CATSSGPSYGYTF
j_call: TRBJ1-2
v_call: TRBV15
clone_size: .

cdr3_aa: CASNLVPLQREVRYEQYF
j_call: TRBJ2-7
v_call: TRBV5-1
clone_size: few

cdr3_aa: CASSMGDHAGYNEQFF
j_call: TRBJ2-1
v_call: TRBV19
clone_size: few

cdr3_aa: CSASRMGLAGRSSTDTQYF
j_call: TRBJ2-3
v_call: TRBV20-1
clone_size: few

cdr3_aa: CASSLGGTGELFF
j_call: TRBJ2-2
v_call: TRBV11-3
clone_size: .

cdr3_aa: CASSPQGGTPREQYF
j_call: TRBJ2-7
v_call: TRBV11-2
clone_size: many

cdr3_aa: CASSPQGAGELFF
j_call: TRBJ2-2
v_call: TRBV7-3
clone_size: .

cdr3_aa: CASRGTSGYTGELFF
j_call: TRBJ2-2
v_call: TRBV6-2/TRBV6-3
clone_size: few

cdr3_aa: CASSSPGGSENIQYF
j_call: TRBJ2-4
v_call: TRBV9
clone_size: few

cdr3_aa: CASSLSAGFTGELFF
j_call: TRBJ2-2
v_call: TRBV28
clone_size: many

cdr3_aa: CASSLAREAFF
j_call: TRBJ1-1
v_call: TRBV12-3/TRBV12-4
clone_size: .

cdr3_aa: CASSLMTLATNEKLFF
j_call: TRBJ1-4
v_call: TRBV5-5
clone_size: few

cdr3_aa: CASARGPARTEAFF
j_call: TRBJ1-1
v_call: TRBV19
clone_size: once

cdr3_aa: CASSQDFRDSGGSEQFF
j_call: TRBJ2-1
v_call: TRBV3-1
clone_size: .

cdr3_aa: CASEKTGSNTGELFF
j_call: TRBJ2-2
v_call: TRBV5-4
clone_size: few

cdr3_aa: CASSPTSGRTNTGELFF
j_call: TRBJ2-2
v_call: TRBV6-6
clone_size: few

cdr3_aa: CASSPNPGLAVSGEQFF
j_call: TRBJ2-1
v_call: TRBV7-7
clone_size: few

cdr3_aa: CASSVGGETQYF
j_call: TRBJ2-5
v_call: TRBV28
clone_size: once

cdr3_aa: CASSSPRTSGRRDTQYF
j_call: TRBJ2-3
v_call: TRBV12-3/TRBV12-4
clone_size: .

cdr3_aa: CASRPSGSSYEQYF
j_call: TRBJ2-7
v_call: TRBV3-1
clone_size: few

cdr3_aa: CASSQFLAPKLNYNEQFF
j_call: TRBJ2-1
v_call: TRBV4-2
clone_size: .

cdr3_aa: CASSLDAGATGNTIYF
j_call: TRBJ1-3
v_call: TRBV12-3/TRBV12-4
clone_size: few

cdr3_aa: CASSLRVVSPLHF
j_call: TRBJ1-6
v_call: TRBV28
clone_size: .

cdr3_aa: CASSPTFPGAPTNEKLFF
j_call: TRBJ1-4
v_call: TRBV14
clone_size: few

cdr3_aa: CASSNDRHNQPQHF
j_call: TRBJ1-5
v_call: TRBV6-5
clone_size: few

cdr3_aa: CSVHRNRGRSLHQETQYF
j_call: TRBJ2-5
v_call: TRBV29-1
clone_size: few

cdr3_aa: CASSSRVGDVEQYF
j_call: TRBJ2-7
v_call: TRBV18
clone_size: many

cdr3_aa: CASSLGAETQYF
j_call: TRBJ2-5
v_call: TRBV5-5
clone_size: few

cdr3_aa: CASRAYRDTEAFF
j_call: TRBJ1-1
v_call: TRBV28
clone_size: few

cdr3_aa: CSARSRVAYNEQFF
j_call: TRBJ2-1
v_call: TRBV20-1
clone_size: .

cdr3_aa: CASRPGTGDSYEQYF
j_call: TRBJ2-7
v_call: TRBV6-6
clone_size: many

cdr3_aa: CSSQQGSYGYTF
j_call: TRBJ1-2
v_call: TRBV29-1
clone_size: .

cdr3_aa: CASSLNRGIVTGELFF
j_call: TRBJ2-2
v_call: TRBV5-5
clone_size: few

cdr3_aa: CAIRPATSRDTGELFF
j_call: TRBJ2-2
v_call: TRBV10-3
clone_size: many

cdr3_aa: CAWTRDRRTNYGYTF
j_call: TRBJ1-2
v_call: TRBV30
clone_size: few